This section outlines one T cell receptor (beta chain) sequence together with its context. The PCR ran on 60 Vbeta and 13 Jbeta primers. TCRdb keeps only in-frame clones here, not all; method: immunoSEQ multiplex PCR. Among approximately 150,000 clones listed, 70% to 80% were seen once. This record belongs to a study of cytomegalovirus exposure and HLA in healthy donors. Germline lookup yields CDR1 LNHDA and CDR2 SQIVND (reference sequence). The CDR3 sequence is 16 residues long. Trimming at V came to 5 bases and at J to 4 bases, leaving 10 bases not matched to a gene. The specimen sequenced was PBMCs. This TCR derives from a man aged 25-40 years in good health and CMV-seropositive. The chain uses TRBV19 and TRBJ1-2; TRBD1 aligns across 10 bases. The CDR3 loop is CASSPRRDRGLYGYTF. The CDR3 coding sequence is TGTGCCAGTAGTCCCCGCCGGGACAGGGGACTCTATGGCTACACCTTC.